The 8 T cell receptor beta chains reported below all come from one sample, sequenced in a study of early T cells in non-severe SARS-CoV-2 infection. TCRdb reprocessed the 5' RACE reads with MiXCR, giving one entry per CDR3 protein. The data hold about 37,000 distinct CDR3 sequences, with roughly 5.9% observed a single time. Specimen: whole blood. The source is an adult who was a healthcare worker with PCR-confirmed SARS-CoV-2 infection or an uninfected control (not recorded which).

As concerns this clonotype: It may be a read error: a sequence one base away is much more abundant. This chain joins TRBV7-9 and TRBJ2-6, with D possibly matching TRBD2 (5 bases). Per the germline V gene, CDR1 is SEHNR and CDR2 is FQNEAQ (reference sequence). The CDR3 loop spans 18 amino acids. Written as DNA, the CDR3 is TGTGCCAACAGCTTAGGAGGCGGGCCCGGCTCTGGGGCCAACGTCCTGACTTTC. Its protein product is CANSLGGGPGSGANVLTF.

In its sample, this clonotype was seen a few times. The chain carries TRBV11-2 and TRBJ2-3; D remains ambiguous. Germline V gene sequence: CDR1 SGHAT, CDR2 FQNNGV. This CDR3 contains 15 residues. The V gene lost 3 bases and the J gene lost 2 bases, with 12 bases spanning the gap. DNA of the CDR3: TGTGCCAGCAGCTTCCTCCGACTGGCCACAGATACGCAGTATTTT. Translation gives CASSFLRLATDTQYF.

There are many counts of this clonotype. The chain has TRBV6-1 and TRBJ1-5; D gene uncertain. Per the germline V gene, CDR1 is MNHNS and CDR2 is SASEGT. V gave up 4 bases and J gave up 5 bases, with 9 bases separating them. This CDR3 region has 13 residues. The DNA for the CDR3 is TGTGCCAGCAGTGGAATGGGCGATCAGCCCCAGCATTTT. Translated: CASSGMGDQPQHF.

This clonotype was seen more than once but under ten times. The CDR3 DNA follows: TGTGCCAGCAGCCCTGCTACCGGGACAAAGACCTACAATGAGCAGTTCTTC. It yields the protein CASSPATGTKTYNEQFF. V is TRBV3-1 and J is TRBJ2-1, with D maybe TRBD1 (6 bases). The length of the CDR3 is 17 residues. Trimming removed 4 bases at V and 2 bases at J, with 18 bases between. From germline, CDR1 is LGHDT and CDR2 YNNKEL (reference sequence).

The table lists this clonotype with a few counts. J is TRBJ2-7 and V is TRBV5-6; D unresolved. CDR1 is SGHDT, CDR2 YYEEEE, per germline. CDR3 length: 12 residues. V shed 3 bases and J shed 9 bases, with 13 bases lying between them. CDR3 DNA sequence: TGTGCCAGCAGCTCCTCCGGTCTCGGGCAGTACTTC. Its protein product is CASSSSGLGQYF.

The V call is TRBV7-6, the J call TRBJ2-5; D remains ambiguous. This CDR3 comprises 13 residues. V was pared by 3 bases and J by 2 bases, with 7 bases between. From germline, CDR1 is SGHVS and CDR2 FNYEAQ. CDR3 sequence: CASSFGRQETQYF. The CDR3, as DNA: TGTGCCAGCAGCTTTGGCAGGCAAGAGACCCAGTACTTC.

This clonotype was counted many times. This chain joins TRBV18 and TRBJ2-7; D unclear. V gave up 2 bases and J gave up 7 bases, with 18 bases separating them. This CDR3 region has 15 residues. The germline CDR1 and CDR2 sequences are KGHSH and LQKENI. CDR3 protein: CASSPTMLRLGEQYF. CDR3 sequence (DNA): TGTGCCAGCTCACCAACCATGCTCCGACTGGGGGAGCAGTACTTC.

This clonotype has a count of ten or more. The chain couples TRBV6-6 to TRBJ2-1; 11 bases are a match to TRBD2. V dropped 8 bases and J dropped 5; count of bases not matched to a gene: 5. Germline V gene data show CDR1 as MNHNY and CDR2 as SVGAGI (reference sequence). This CDR3 region has 14 residues. The CDR3 reads CASGATSGDNEQFF. The CDR3 coding sequence is TGTGCCAGCGGGGCGACTAGCGGGGACAATGAGCAGTTCTTC.